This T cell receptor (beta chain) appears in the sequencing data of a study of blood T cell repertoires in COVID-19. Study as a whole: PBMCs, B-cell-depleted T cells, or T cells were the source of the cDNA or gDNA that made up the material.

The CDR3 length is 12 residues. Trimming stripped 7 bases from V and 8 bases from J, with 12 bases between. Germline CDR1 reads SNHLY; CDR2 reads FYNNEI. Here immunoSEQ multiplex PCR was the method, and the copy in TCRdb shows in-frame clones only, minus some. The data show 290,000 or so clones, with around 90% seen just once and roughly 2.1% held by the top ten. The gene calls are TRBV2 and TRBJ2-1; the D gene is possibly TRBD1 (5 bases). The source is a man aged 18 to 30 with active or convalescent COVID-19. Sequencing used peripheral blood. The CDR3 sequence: CASNNGADEQFF. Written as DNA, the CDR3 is TGTGCCAGCAATAATGGGGCCGATGAGCAGTTCTTC.